This T cell receptor beta chain was identified during a study of human T cells and chemical hapten exposure. Time point indicated: healthy volunteer bleed at 2 weeks. Extraction of total RNA was performed on unfractionated whole blood. Study-level points and caveats: DPC sensitization produced no change in TCRs with frequency above 1 in 1000.

Germline CDR1 and CDR2: SGHAT and FQNNGV. Trimming removed 3 bases from V and 0 bases from J, with 21 bases in between. This CDR3 has 19 amino acids. This clonotype was picked up many times. The target antigen is unknown. Unique molecular identifiers were affixed to discrete cDNA molecules within the library. As originally analysed: TCRs per sample had a median of approximately 88,000 and ranged from 23,224 to 690,600. TCRdb reanalysed the RACE reads using MiXCR and keeps one entry per CDR3 protein. The V and J calls and clone size come from TCRdb's table, not from the authors' own analysis. The data contain about 50,000 distinct CDR3 sequences, about 4.5% of them singletons.

The sequence was obtained from a female donor in good health. Some clones in this sample may be carry-over from other donors' samples. The sequencing input was whole blood. The chain couples TRBV11-2 to TRBJ1-3; D may be TRBD1 (5 bases). DNA for the CDR3: TGTGCCAGCAGCTTGTCTTACGGCTGGGGGGACCCCTCTGGAAACACCATATATTTT. Translated: CASSLSYGWGDPSGNTIYF.